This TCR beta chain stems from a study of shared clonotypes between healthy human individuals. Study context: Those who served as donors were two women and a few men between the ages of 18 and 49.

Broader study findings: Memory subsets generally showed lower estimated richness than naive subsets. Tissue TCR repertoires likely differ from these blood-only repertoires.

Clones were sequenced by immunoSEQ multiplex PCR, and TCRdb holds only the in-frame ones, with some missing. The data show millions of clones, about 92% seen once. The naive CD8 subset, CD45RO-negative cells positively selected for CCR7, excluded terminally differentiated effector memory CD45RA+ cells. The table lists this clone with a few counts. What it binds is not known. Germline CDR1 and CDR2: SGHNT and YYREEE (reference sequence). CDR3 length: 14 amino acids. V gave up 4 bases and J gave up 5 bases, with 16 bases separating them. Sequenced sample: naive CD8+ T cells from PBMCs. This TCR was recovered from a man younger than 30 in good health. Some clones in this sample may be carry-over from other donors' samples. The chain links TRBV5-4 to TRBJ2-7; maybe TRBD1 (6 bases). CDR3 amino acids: CASSGGVSLDEQYF. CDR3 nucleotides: TGTGCCAGCAGCGGGGGCGTAAGTCTCGACGAGCAGTACTTC.